The rows below give T cell receptor beta chains drawn from one sample of a study of identical twins. TCRdb reanalysed the 5' RACE reads using MiXCR and keeps one entry per CDR3 protein. The sample shows over 500,000 distinct CDR3 sequences, roughly a fifth of them seen only once. These data are also associated with another study on T cells expressing NK-cell markers.

Material for sequencing was CD4+ T cells sorted from blood. These receptors were collected from a young woman in good health. The CDR3 runs from the conserved cysteine through the conserved F or W. Fields, in order: V gene, CDR3 length, D gene, CDR3 protein. D genes are given only for firm matches.

TRBV20-1	15	TRBD2	CSVTKGSGGKETQYF
TRBV5-1	15	TRBD1	CASSFTGGAGETQYF
TRBV6-2/TRBV6-3	15	-	CASSYPGKSTDTQYF
TRBV5-5	18	TRBD2	CASSLGGLAGGVTDTQYF
TRBV6-1	15	TRBD1	CASSDRDRGRETQYF
TRBV20-1	18	TRBD2	CSAREGAGGLSSYNEQFF
TRBV30	16	TRBD1	CAWTSLGQVINTEAFF
TRBV2	15	TRBD2	CASSGPGGRGNEQFF
TRBV10-3	11	-	CAISTEYEQFF
TRBV29-1	13	TRBD1	CSVLTGTINTIYF
TRBV4-2	17	TRBD1	CASSQTFGTGGRETQYF
TRBV6-6	13	-	CASSYRKMSKLFF
TRBV10-3	12	-	CAIGRGEGGYTF
TRBV12-3/TRBV12-4	14	TRBD1	CASSMRQGGYGYTF
TRBV7-2	12	-	CASSRGRGEQYF
TRBV9	14	-	CASSARDGSYEQYF
TRBV11-1	14	TRBD1	CASSFKTGGYEQYF
TRBV12-3/TRBV12-4	15	TRBD2	CASSDGLAGAETQYF
TRBV5-1	12	-	CASSSQQETQYF
TRBV20-1	14	TRBD2	CSARVLAGVYEQYF
TRBV21-1	16	-	CASSKGGTSGYNEQFF
TRBV20-1	15	TRBD2	CSASFGGSLPYEQYF
TRBV10-3	13	TRBD2	CAITSGVTDTQYF
TRBV7-6	14	TRBD1	CASSTGTGNTEAFF
TRBV12-3/TRBV12-4	17	TRBD2	CASIGLAGGTGANVLTF
TRBV25-1	15	-	CASSGGMSEGYEQYF
TRBV3-1	13	-	CASSSDLFYEQFF
TRBV7-2	15	-	CASSARRSHTAQQFF
TRBV5-5	13	-	CASSFPGEETQYF
TRBV6-4	12	-	CASSREYGEQFF
TRBV7-9	15	TRBD2	CASSLGSGSVETQYF
TRBV20-1	16	TRBD2	CSARGGRTRFDYEQYF
TRBV6-1	16	-	CASLPDSGFWSTEAFF
TRBV11-2	18	-	CASSFPRRLRSSYNEQFF
TRBV10-3	14	-	CAIGAESYNSPLHF
TRBV12-3/TRBV12-4	14	TRBD1	CASSSDRARYGYTF
TRBV20-1	14	TRBD2	CSAGAGGPKNEQFF
TRBV12-3/TRBV12-4	14	TRBD1	CASSTGQDKREQYF
TRBV5-1	11	-	CASSSSHEQFF
TRBV20-1	14	TRBD2	CGWREENLYNEQFF
TRBV24-1	15	-	CATSDSERSTDTQYF
TRBV9	15	TRBD1	CASSKMTGTGNTIYF
TRBV15	15	-	CATSSEPERADTQYF
TRBV20-1	12	-	CSARDTTPEQYF
TRBV5-1	15	TRBD2	CASSTSGGAPDTQYF
TRBV20-1	20	TRBD1	CWASDPDRAGITQSLNEQFF
TRBV12-3/TRBV12-4	13	TRBD2	CASTRRESPPQFF
TRBV28	14	-	CASSKDRRNYGYTF
TRBV12-3/TRBV12-4	11	TRBD2	CASSLRREVIF
TRBV5-1	13	TRBD2	CASSGSGGETQYF
TRBV11-2	13	-	CASSPIRDYEQYF
TRBV5-1	16	TRBD2	CASSSQTSGGMETQYF
TRBV5-5	16	-	CASSPRASTNTGELFF
TRBV30	17	-	CAWSRWQTVNSGNTIYF
TRBV29-1	13	-	CSVGSNGLYGYTF
TRBV10-3	13	TRBD1	CAISMDRPGEQYF
TRBV20-1	13	TRBD2	CSGLSRGVDIQYF
TRBV30	14	-	CAWRAKQGVAGYTF
TRBV5-1	16	-	CASSLVVRPSTDTQYF